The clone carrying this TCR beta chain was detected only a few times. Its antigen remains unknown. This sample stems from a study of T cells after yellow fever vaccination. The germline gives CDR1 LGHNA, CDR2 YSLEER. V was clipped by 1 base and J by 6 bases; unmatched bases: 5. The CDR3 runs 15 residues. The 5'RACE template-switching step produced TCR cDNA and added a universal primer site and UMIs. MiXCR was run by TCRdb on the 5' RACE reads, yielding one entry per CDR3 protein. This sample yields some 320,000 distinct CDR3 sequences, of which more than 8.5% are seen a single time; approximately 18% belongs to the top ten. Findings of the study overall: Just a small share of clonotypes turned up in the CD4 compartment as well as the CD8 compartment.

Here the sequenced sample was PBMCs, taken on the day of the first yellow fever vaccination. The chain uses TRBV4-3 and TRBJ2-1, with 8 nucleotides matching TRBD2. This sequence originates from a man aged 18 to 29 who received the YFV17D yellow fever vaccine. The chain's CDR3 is CASSQGPGGGNEQFF. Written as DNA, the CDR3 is TGCGCCAGCAGCCAAGGCCCGGGGGGGGGCAATGAGCAGTTCTTC.